This entry lists 29 T cell receptor beta chains sequenced from one sample in a study of technical replicates of blood from a handful of donors. Some clones are missing from TCRdb's copy, which holds only in-frame ones; the method was immunoSEQ multiplex PCR. The profile covers around 56,000 clones, with roughly 96% appearing a single time and about 3% taken by the ten largest. Sequencing was carried out using PBMCs. The receptors were sampled from a human donor in good health. Some clones in this sample may be carry-over from other donors' samples.

The V and J genes are TRBV7-2 and TRBJ1-1; 7 nucleotides match TRBD1. This CDR3 contains 15 residues. V trimming: 3 bases; J trimming: 3 bases; junction bases outside the gene matches: 7. Germline CDR1 is SGHTA and CDR2 is FQGNSA. The DNA for the CDR3 is TGTGCCAGCAGCTTCATCCTGACAGGGTACACTGAAGCTTTCTTT. It encodes CASSFILTGYTEAFF.

The chain is built from TRBV6-6 and TRBJ2-1, with 8 bases fitting TRBD2. Trimming took 10 bases from V and 5 from J; bases not matched to a gene: 10. The germline V gene has CDR1 MNHNY and CDR2 SVGAGI (reference sequence). The CDR3 length is 14 residues. The CDR3 DNA sequence: TGTGCCACCGCAGTAGCGGGACCGAACAATGAGCAGTTCTTC. Its translation: CATAVAGPNNEQFF.

The gene calls are TRBV5-1 and TRBJ2-1, with TRBD2 matching 13 bases. The CDR3 totals 17 residues. Trimming at V came to 4 bases and at J to 7 bases, leaving 11 bases not matched to a gene. The germline V gene encodes CDR1 SGHRS and CDR2 YFSETQ. The CDR3 DNA is TGCGCCAGCAGCCCGGTACTAGCGGGAGGGCCCGTGAATGAGCAGTTCTTC. Its protein product is CASSPVLAGGPVNEQFF.

The chain uses TRBV7-8 and TRBJ1-6, with D possibly being TRBD1 (5 bases). The CDR3 has 18 amino acids. V lost 1 base, J lost 10 bases, and 23 bases lay in between. CDR1 and CDR2 (germline): SGHVS, FQNEAQ. The CDR3 reads CASSLVVVTSRGGSPLHF. CDR3 DNA: TGTGCCAGCAGCTTAGTCGTTGTAACGTCGCGCGGGGGATCACCCCTCCACTTT.

This chain uses TRBV5-3 with TRBJ2-7, with 8 bases fitting TRBD1. TRBV5-3 is identified as an open reading frame with a role that is uncertain. Trimming at V came to 3 bases and at J to 3 bases, leaving 5 bases not matched to a gene. CDR3 length equals 14 residues. DNA of the CDR3: TGTGCCAGAAGCTCAGGACAGGGAAACTACGAGCAGTACTTC. Translated: CARSSGQGNYEQYF.

The table lists this clone with a count of one. The rearrangement uses TRBV19 and TRBJ1-5; 8 nucleotides match TRBD1. CDR1 is LNHDA, CDR2 SQIVND, per germline (reference sequence). Trimming took 3 bases from V and 7 from J; bases not matched to a gene: 8. The CDR3 extends over 15 amino acids. The CDR3, as DNA: TGTGCCAGTAGTATTGGACAGGGCTTGGGGCAGCCCCAGCATTTT. It specifies CASSIGQGLGQPQHF.

V gene TRBV10-3 combines with J gene TRBJ2-5; 10 nucleotides align to TRBD2. The V gene's germline CDR1 is ENHRY and CDR2 SYGVKD. The CDR3 has 16 residues. With 7 bases clipped from V and 5 bases from J, the junction kept 13 bases outside the gene matches. DNA of the CDR3: TGTGCCATCACCCTCCTTTTGGGACTAGCGAGGGAGACCCAGTACTTC. It yields the protein CAITLLLGLARETQYF.

The chain uses TRBV4-1 and TRBJ2-7; 7 bases line up with TRBD1. CDR1 is MGHRA, CDR2 YSYEKL, per germline. V shed 4 bases, J shed 3 bases, and the junction held 6 bases outside the gene matches. The CDR3 is 14 residues long. For the CDR3, the DNA is TGCGCCAGCAGCCCCCACCGGGACAGCTACGAGCAGTACTTC. Its translation: CASSPHRDSYEQYF.

The chain couples TRBV13 to TRBJ1-6; a possible D gene is TRBD1 (5 bases). CDR3 length: 15 amino acids. The V end lost 5 bases, the J end lost 8 bases, and 16 bases lay between the germline ends. Germline V gene lookup returns CDR1 PRHDT and CDR2 FYEKMQ (reference sequence). The DNA for the CDR3 is TGTGCCAGCAGCCGCACCGGGGGAGGATATTCACCCCTCCACTTT. Its protein product is CASSRTGGGYSPLHF.

The V call is TRBV19, the J call TRBJ1-1; D is undetermined. This CDR3 has 16 amino acids. CDR1 is LNHDA and CDR2 is SQIVND in the germline V gene (reference sequence). The ends were cut back, 5 bases at V and 0 bases at J, with 16 bases in the middle. CDR3 sequence (DNA): TGTGCCAGTAGTGTTAGAGGGCCAGGTATGAACACTGAAGCTTTCTTT. Protein: CASSVRGPGMNTEAFF.

The chain combines TRBV4-3 with TRBJ2-5, with D perhaps matching TRBD2 (6 bases). This CDR3 has 15 amino acids. The V gene's germline CDR1 is LGHNA and CDR2 YSLEER. V shed 1 base and J shed 2 bases, with 11 bases lying between them. The CDR3 spells CASSQGVRGQETQYF. The CDR3 nucleotides are TGCGCCAGCAGCCAAGGGGTCCGGGGGCAAGAGACCCAGTACTTC.

The genes are TRBV5-1 and TRBJ2-7, with 7 bases that match TRBD1. V shed 3 bases and J 1 base; nucleotides not matched to a gene: 4. The V gene's germline CDR1 is SGHRS and CDR2 YFSETQ. The CDR3 extends over 14 amino acids. CDR3 sequence (DNA): TGCGCCAGCAGCTCCCGACAGGGATCCTACGAGCAGTACTTC. It encodes CASSSRQGSYEQYF. The full variable domain, rest sourced from reference TRBV5-1 and TRBJ2-7, is KAGVTQTPRYLIKTRGQQVTLSCSPISGHRSVSWYQQTPGQGLQFLFEYFSETQRNKGNFPGRFSGRQFSNSRSEMNVSTLELGDSALYLCASSSRQGSYEQYFGPGTRLTVT.

The chain combines TRBV18 with TRBJ2-3, with D possibly matching TRBD1 (6 bases). CDR1 and CDR2 from the germline V gene are KGHSH and LQKENI. The CDR3 length is 14 residues. The germline V and J ends were trimmed by 3 bases and 3 bases, with 10 bases remaining between them. This chain's CDR3 is CASSPSQGTDTQYF. CDR3 DNA sequence: TGTGCCAGCTCACCTTCCCAGGGGACAGATACGCAGTATTTT.

This chain uses TRBV27 with TRBJ1-4; D uncertain. The V gene's germline CDR1 is MNHEY and CDR2 SMNVEV (reference sequence). V lost 6 bases to trimming and J lost 2 bases, with 10 bases between them. The CDR3 consists of 14 residues. The CDR3: CASSPTYTNEKLFF. The DNA of the CDR3 is TGTGCCAGCAGCCCAACTTATACTAATGAAAAACTGTTTTTT.

This chain connects TRBV9 to TRBJ2-1; TRBD2 matches at 10 bases. Per the germline V gene, CDR1 is SGDLS and CDR2 is YYNGEE. V lost 2 bases to trimming and J lost 2 bases; unmatched junction nucleotides: 10. The CDR3 length is 18 residues. The CDR3 loop reads CASSVGASGGPPYNEQFF. The CDR3 DNA reads TGTGCCAGCAGCGTGGGGGCTAGCGGGGGCCCCCCCTACAATGAGCAGTTCTTC.

The V and J genes are TRBV7-9 and TRBJ2-1; 8 positions match TRBD2. Germline CDR1 SEHNR, CDR2 FQNEAQ (reference sequence). With V trimmed by 7 bases and J by 3 bases, 5 bases remained unmatched. The CDR3 sequence is 14 residues long. Here the CDR3 reads CASTRLAHYNEQFF. DNA for the CDR3: TGTGCCAGCACCCGACTAGCGCACTACAATGAGCAGTTCTTC. Variable domain in full (rest from reference TRBV7-9 and TRBJ2-1): DTGVSQNPRHKITKRGQNVTFRCDPISEHNRLYWYRQTLGQGPEFLTYFQNEAQLEKSRLLSDRFSAERPKGSFSTLEIQRTEQGDSAMYLCASTRLAHYNEQFFGPGTRLTVL.

The rearrangement links TRBV4-3 to TRBJ2-7; 9 bases map to TRBD1. CDR1 LGHNA and CDR2 YSLEER come from the germline V gene. CDR3 length equals 15 residues. V was pared by 0 bases and J by 5 bases, with 5 bases of the junction left unmatched. CDR3: CASSQDYRGPDEQYF. CDR3 DNA: TGCGCCAGCAGCCAAGATTACAGGGGGCCTGACGAGCAGTACTTC.

This sequence joins TRBV13 and TRBJ2-2, with 7 bases matching TRBD1. The CDR3 is made up of 15 amino acids. Germline CDR1 PRHDT, CDR2 FYEKMQ (reference sequence). The ends lost 4 bases at V and 1 base at J; junction bases unmatched: 3. CDR3: CASSYRDRNTGELFF. In nucleotides, the CDR3 is TGTGCCAGCAGCTACCGGGACAGGAACACCGGGGAGCTGTTTTTT.

The rearrangement joins TRBV4-2 to TRBJ2-3; 13 bases match TRBD2. Germline V lookup: CDR1 LGHNA, CDR2 YNFKEQ. V dropped 0 bases and J dropped 2; count of bases not matched to a gene: 2. The CDR3 spans 17 residues. CDR3 nucleotide sequence: TGTGCCAGCAGCCAAGAACTAGCGGGGGGGCCCACAGATACGCAGTATTTT. It yields the protein CASSQELAGGPTDTQYF.

The CDR3, as DNA: TGTGCCAGCAGTTCGGGAGAGCAGATCTACAATGAGCAGTTCTTC. This codes for CASSSGEQIYNEQFF. This chain uses TRBV6-5 with TRBJ2-1; D perhaps matches TRBD2 (6 bases). The CDR3 is made up of 15 amino acids. The V end lost 4 bases, the J end lost 3 bases, and 13 bases lay between the germline ends. The V gene's germline CDR1 is MNHEY and CDR2 SVGAGI.

The rearrangement uses TRBV4-2 and TRBJ2-5; D is ambiguous. This CDR3 has 13 residues. Germline values: CDR1 LGHNA, CDR2 YNFKEQ. V was trimmed by 0 bases and J by 5 bases, leaving 7 bases between them. The DNA for the CDR3 is TGTGCCAGCAGCCAAGATATGGGCGAGACCCAGTACTTC. It yields the protein CASSQDMGETQYF.

The rearrangement links TRBV5-4 to TRBJ2-2; 10 positions agree with TRBD2. The CDR3 extends over 15 amino acids. The germline gives CDR1 SGHNT, CDR2 YYREEE (reference sequence). Losses at the gene ends were 4 bases for V and 5 bases for J; bases not matched to a gene: 5. The CDR3 sequence: CASSVGLATTGELFF. CDR3 in DNA: TGTGCCAGCAGCGTGGGACTAGCGACAACCGGGGAGCTGTTTTTT.

This chain joins TRBV5-1 and TRBJ2-1; D gene unclear. V was trimmed by 2 bases and J by 4 bases, leaving 4 bases between them. The CDR3 contains 12 residues. Germline values: CDR1 SGHRS, CDR2 YFSETQ. CDR3: CASSLIYNEQFF. The CDR3 DNA follows: TGCGCCAGCAGCTTAATATACAATGAGCAGTTCTTC.

The chain employs TRBV19 and TRBJ1-2, with a possible D match to TRBD1 (6 bases). The germline CDR1 and CDR2 sequences are LNHDA and SQIVND (reference sequence). V was trimmed by 7 bases and J by 5 bases, leaving 20 bases between them. The CDR3 has 15 amino acids. CDR3 DNA: TGTGCCAGTACCTGGGCCACAGGGTCGGAATATGGCTACACCTTC. Its protein product is CASTWATGSEYGYTF.

The rearrangement joins TRBV18 to TRBJ2-5; D might be TRBD2 (6 bases). Germline V gives CDR1 KGHSH, CDR2 LQKENI. The V and J ends lost 3 bases and 2 bases respectively, with 16 bases between them. This CDR3 is built from 16 residues. The CDR3 DNA is TGTGCCAGCTCACCTGTGGCCGGGAGCGTACAAGAGACCCAGTACTTC. Its translation: CASSPVAGSVQETQYF.

The genes are TRBV6-1 and TRBJ2-2, with 7 bases identical to TRBD2. Germline V CDR1 and CDR2: MNHNS, SASEGT. The CDR3 spans 14 residues. Trimming cost V 6 bases and J 8 bases; bases outside gene matches: 9. The CDR3 reads CASSRGGGKGELFF. DNA for the CDR3: TGTGCCAGCAGCCGTGGCGGGGGTAAAGGGGAGCTGTTTTTT.

The V call is TRBV19, the J call TRBJ1-1; D is unclear. Looked up from germline, CDR1 is LNHDA and CDR2 is SQIVND (reference sequence). The CDR3 spans 13 residues. V lost 2 bases to trimming and J lost 4 bases, with 8 bases between them. This CDR3 is CASSIMVGTEAFF. CDR3 nucleotide sequence: TGTGCCAGTAGTATAATGGTCGGCACTGAAGCTTTCTTT.

The V gene is TRBV9, the J gene TRBJ2-2, with TRBD1 as a possible D gene (6 bases). The CDR3 extends over 15 amino acids. The germline gives CDR1 SGDLS, CDR2 YYNGEE. Between the trimmed V and J ends, which lost 3 bases and 4 bases, there was a span of 13 bases. The CDR3 loop reads CASSEQGWRTGELFF. The CDR3 nucleotides read TGTGCCAGCAGCGAACAGGGCTGGCGCACCGGGGAGCTGTTTTTT.

V gene TRBV2 combines with J gene TRBJ2-2; 9 bases match TRBD1. Germline CDR1 SNHLY, CDR2 FYNNEI. J was trimmed by 9 bases and V by 5 bases; bases with no gene match: 7. The CDR3 loop spans 14 amino acids. The DNA for the CDR3 is TGTGCCAGCAGTCGGACAGGGGCCGTCAGGGAGCTGTTTTTT. It yields the protein CASSRTGAVRELFF.